The rows below give T cell receptor beta chains drawn from one sample of a study of breast tumors, draining lymph nodes, adjacent tissues. TCRdb analysed the multiplex PCR reads with MiXCR anew, one entry per CDR3 protein. Of approximately 250,000 distinct CDR3 sequences listed, approximately 36% were seen once; the top ten hold 3.6%. Sequencing was performed on axillary lymph node tissue. The receptors come from a female donor with breast cancer. Some clones in this sample may be carry-over from other donors' samples. The CDR3 runs from the conserved cysteine through the conserved F or W. A D gene is named only where the DNA matches it firmly. The size field is filled for only some rows; it gives once, few, many or a size class.

D	V	size	J	CDR3	DNA
TRBD1	TRBV2	many	TRBJ2-7	CASSETARQGRARPAYEQYF	TGTGCCAGCAGTGAGACAGCCCGACAGGGCCGTGCCCGTCCGGCCTACGAGCAGTACTTC
-	TRBV20-1	many	TRBJ1-5	CSASAVTAGNQPQHF	TGCAGTGCTAGCGCTGTGACAGCTGGCAATCAGCCCCAGCATTTT
TRBD2	TRBV24-1	-	TRBJ2-1	CATSESGVYNEQFF	TGTGCCACCAGCGAAAGCGGGGTCTACAATGAGCAGTTCTTC
TRBD1	TRBV6-2/TRBV6-3	few	TRBJ2-5	CASSSWDRMQETQYF	TGTGCCAGCAGTTCCTGGGACAGGATGCAAGAGACCCAGTACTTC
-	TRBV7-6	-	TRBJ2-1	CASSLAGAGFNEQFF	TGTGCCAGCAGCTTAGCGGGAGCGGGTTTCAATGAGCAGTTCTTC
TRBD1	TRBV6-1	few	TRBJ1-6	CASRGQGFGNSPLHF	TGTGCCAGCAGGGGACAGGGGTTCGGTAATTCACCCCTCCACTTT
-	TRBV20-1	many	TRBJ2-7	CSARDSSGPPEQYF	TGCAGTGCTAGAGATTCAAGCGGGCCCCCCGAGCAGTACTTC
-	TRBV3-1	-	TRBJ1-2	CASSPGAGVRGYTF	TGTGCCAGCAGCCCCGGGGCCGGGGTCCGCGGCTACACCTTC
-	TRBV11-2	many	TRBJ1-6	CASSPGTYNSPLHF	TGTGCCAGCAGCCCGGGAACCTATAATTCACCCCTCCACTTT
TRBD2	TRBV20-1	-	TRBJ2-1	CSARSTSGFNEQFF	TGCAGTGCTAGATCGACTAGCGGGTTCAATGAGCAGTTCTTC
-	TRBV6-5	many	TRBJ2-7	CASSVGIGLQEQYF	TGTGCCAGCAGCGTAGGTATTGGTCTGCAAGAGCAGTACTTC
TRBD2	TRBV18	-	TRBJ2-3	CASSPSGVSTDTQYF	TGTGCCAGCTCACCTAGCGGGGTGAGCACAGATACGCAGTATTTT
TRBD2	TRBV12-5	many	TRBJ2-5	CASGLGSAGGGETQYF	TGTGCTAGTGGTCTAGGGTCAGCGGGAGGGGGAGAGACCCAGTACTTC
-	TRBV7-6	-	TRBJ1-5	CASSLGGGGNQPQHF	TGTGCCAGCAGCTTAGGCGGGGGGGGCAATCAGCCCCAGCATTTT
-	TRBV11-2	-	TRBJ2-1	CASSLVSIGDEQFF	TGTGCCAGCAGCTTAGTATCTATCGGAGATGAGCAGTTCTTC
-	TRBV10-3	-	TRBJ1-5	CASSEYREYQPQHF	TGTGCCAGCAGTGAGTACAGGGAATATCAGCCCCAGCATTTT
TRBD2	TRBV5-1	many	TRBJ2-7	CASSLAGGPHEQYF	TGCGCCAGCAGCTTAGCGGGAGGGCCCCACGAGCAGTACTTC
-	TRBV7-8	few	TRBJ2-3	CASSDSYF	TGTGCCAGCAGCGACAGTTATTTT
-	TRBV5-1	many	TRBJ1-4	CASSLAWGRNEKLFF	TGCGCCAGCAGCTTGGCCTGGGGAAGAAATGAAAAACTGTTTTTT
TRBD2	TRBV4-2	many	TRBJ2-2	CASSRIAGESTGELFF	TGTGCCAGCAGCCGCATAGCGGGAGAGTCTACCGGGGAGCTGTTTTTT
-	TRBV6-6	many	TRBJ2-7	CASSYDRAGNSYEQYF	TGTGCCAGCAGTTACGATCGGGCGGGGAACTCCTACGAGCAGTACTTC
-	TRBV16	-	TRBJ1-3	CASSQSTAFSGNTIYF	TGTGCCAGCAGCCAATCGACGGCCTTCTCTGGAAACACCATATATTTT
TRBD1	TRBV20-1	-	TRBJ1-2	CSATRTGDGGYTF	TGCAGTGCCACCCGGACAGGGGACGGCGGCTACACCTTC
TRBD1	TRBV2	many	TRBJ1-5	CASRRQGDGNQPQHF	TGTGCCAGCAGGAGACAGGGGGATGGCAATCAGCCCCAGCATTTT
-	TRBV2	-	TRBJ2-3	CASRAGDSGDTQYF	TGTGCCAGCAGAGCAGGGGACTCCGGAGATACGCAGTATTTT
-	TRBV9	many	TRBJ1-6	CASSPGLRNSPLHF	TGTGCCAGCAGCCCCGGCTTGCGGAATTCACCCCTCCACTTT
-	TRBV7-2	-	TRBJ2-5	CASSSKLGKETQYF	TGTGCCAGCAGCTCAAAACTGGGAAAAGAGACCCAGTACTTC
-	TRBV2	many	TRBJ1-5	CASSEDLNQPQHF	TGTGCCAGCAGTGAGGATTTAAATCAGCCCCAGCATTTT
-	TRBV20-1	many	TRBJ1-4	CSARDERGSNEKLFF	TGCAGTGCTAGAGATGAGAGGGGAAGCAATGAAAAACTGTTTTTT
TRBD1	TRBV6-1	few	TRBJ1-2	CASSSPDRVLNYGYTF	TGTGCCAGCAGCTCCCCGGACAGGGTCCTAAACTATGGCTACACCTTC
TRBD1	TRBV6-1	-	TRBJ2-7	CASSPVGTGINEQYF	TGTGCCAGCAGCCCCGTTGGGACAGGGATCAACGAGCAGTACTTC
-	TRBV6-5	few	TRBJ2-7	CASSHGGPKSAEQYF	TGTGCCAGCAGTCACGGTGGACCCAAGAGTGCCGAGCAGTACTTC
-	TRBV11-2	-	TRBJ2-6	CASSYSFGANVLTF	TGTGCCAGCAGCTACAGTTTTGGGGCCAACGTCCTGACTTTC
TRBD2	TRBV20-1	many	TRBJ2-1	CSARDPRGGTYNEQFF	TGCAGTGCTAGAGATCCACGCGGGGGAACCTACAATGAGCAGTTCTTC
-	TRBV15	many	TRBJ2-3	CATSPRPLSRANTDTQYF	TGTGCCACCAGCCCTCGACCTCTCTCACGGGCGAACACAGATACGCAGTATTTT
-	TRBV2	many	TRBJ1-6	CASRDGPSSYNSPLHF	TGTGCCAGCAGAGACGGACCGAGCTCCTATAATTCACCCCTCCACTTT
-	TRBV20-1	-	TRBJ2-7	CSATPGLENAQYF	TGCAGTGCTACCCCGGGACTCGAAAACGCGCAGTACTTC
TRBD2	TRBV7-9	-	TRBJ2-6	CASSSDPGGNVLTF	TGTGCCAGCAGCTCGGACCCGGGGGGCAACGTCCTGACTTTC
-	TRBV4-2	many	TRBJ2-1	CASSQDLGLGYNEQFF	TGTGCCAGCAGCCAAGATCTGGGATTGGGGTACAATGAGCAGTTCTTC
-	TRBV6-2/TRBV6-3	-	TRBJ1-5	CASSRGSQGNQPQHF	TGTGCCAGCAGCCGGGGGAGTCAGGGCAATCAGCCCCAGCATTTT
TRBD2	TRBV7-2	-	TRBJ2-5	CASTRTIGTSGSKETQYF	TGTGCCAGCACTCGAACCATAGGGACTAGCGGGAGTAAAGAGACCCAGTACTTC
-	TRBV7-9	-	TRBJ1-1	CASSLVVANTEAFF	TGTGCCAGCAGCTTAGTGGTGGCGAACACTGAAGCTTTCTTT
TRBD2	TRBV7-7	many	TRBJ2-1	CASSPGLAGDEQFF	TGTGCTAGCAGCCCGGGACTAGCGGGAGATGAGCAGTTCTTC
-	TRBV7-9	many	TRBJ1-2	CASSLFPGGYTF	TGTGCCAGCAGCTTATTCCCAGGGGGCTACACCTTC
TRBD1	TRBV9	many	TRBJ1-3	CASSPGGRNGNTIYF	TGTGCCAGCAGCCCAGGGGGTCGGAATGGAAACACCATATATTTT
-	TRBV4-1	many	TRBJ2-6	CASSQKDGIGPNVLTF	TGCGCCAGCAGCCAAAAGGACGGGATTGGACCCAACGTCCTGACTTTC
TRBD2	TRBV28	-	TRBJ2-7	CASSTPGGASYEQYF	TGTGCCAGCAGTACCCCGGGGGGGGCATCCTACGAGCAGTACTTC
-	TRBV18	few	TRBJ1-2	CASSRQSLNYGYTF	TGTGCCAGCTCACGACAGTCCTTAAACTATGGCTACACCTTC
-	TRBV20-1	many	TRBJ2-2	CSAIASVKNTGELFF	TGCAGTGCGATCGCTAGCGTCAAGAACACCGGGGAGCTGTTTTTT
-	TRBV18	few	TRBJ1-5	CASSPRVGAGPLHGQPQHF	TGTGCCAGCTCACCACGGGTCGGTGCGGGCCCCTTGCACGGTCAGCCCCAGCATTTT
-	TRBV5-4	-	TRBJ2-3	CASSRPLTTDTQYF	TGTGCCAGCAGCCGCCCTCTTACCACAGATACGCAGTATTTT
-	TRBV7-2	many	TRBJ2-7	CASSLREEQYF	TGTGCCAGCAGTCTTCGGGAAGAGCAGTACTTC
-	TRBV24-1	many	TRBJ2-3	CATSDLTGSGPDTQYF	TGTGCCACCAGTGATTTGACAGGGAGTGGCCCAGATACGCAGTATTTT
TRBD1	TRBV13	-	TRBJ2-6	CASSLSGTGAYVLTF	TGCGCCAGCAGCTTGTCAGGGACAGGGGCCTACGTCCTGACTTTC
TRBD2	TRBV20-1	many	TRBJ2-1	CSATGLAGGRNEQFF	TGCAGTGCAACGGGACTAGCGGGGGGGCGAAATGAGCAGTTCTTC
-	TRBV6-5	many	TRBJ1-2	CASSYFSGGPYGYTF	TGTGCCAGCAGTTACTTTTCAGGTGGACCCTATGGCTACACCTTC
TRBD1	TRBV7-2	many	TRBJ1-2	CASSANRGFYGYTF	TGTGCCAGCAGCGCCAACAGGGGTTTCTATGGCTACACCTTC
-	TRBV12-3/TRBV12-4	-	TRBJ1-4	CASSLGEEKLVF	TGTGCCAGCAGCCTCGGGGAGGAAAAACTGGTTTTT
-	TRBV29-1	-	TRBJ2-2	CSAWGARTGELFF	TGCAGCGCCTGGGGGGCGCGGACCGGGGAGCTGTTTTTT